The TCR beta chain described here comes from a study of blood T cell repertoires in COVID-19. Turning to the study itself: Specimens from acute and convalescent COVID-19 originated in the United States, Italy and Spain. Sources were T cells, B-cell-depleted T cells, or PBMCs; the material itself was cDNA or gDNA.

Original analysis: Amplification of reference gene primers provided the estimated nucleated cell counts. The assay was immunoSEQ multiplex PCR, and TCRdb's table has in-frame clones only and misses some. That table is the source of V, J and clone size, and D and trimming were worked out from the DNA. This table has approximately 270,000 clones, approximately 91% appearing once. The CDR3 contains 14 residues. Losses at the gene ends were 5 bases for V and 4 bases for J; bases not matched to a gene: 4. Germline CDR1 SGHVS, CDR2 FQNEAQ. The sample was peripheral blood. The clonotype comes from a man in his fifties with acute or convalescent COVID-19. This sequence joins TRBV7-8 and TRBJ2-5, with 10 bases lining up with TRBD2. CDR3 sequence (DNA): TGTGCCAGCAGCAAGCGGGGGGGCGGAGAGACCCAGTACTTC. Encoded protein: CASSKRGGGETQYF.